These 19 T cell receptor beta chains were all obtained from the same sample, sequenced in a study of T cells in Graves' hyperthyroidism and ophthalmopathy. Authors of the study amplified TCR beta CDR3 regions from RNA transcripts. TCR CDR3 underwent first-round RT-PCR with the HTBI primer set. TCRdb processed the multiplex PCR reads anew with MiXCR; each CDR3 protein has one entry. The profile covers about 640,000 distinct CDR3 sequences, with more than 20% appearing a single time and around a third taken by the ten largest. Sequenced sample: blood. Receptor source: a young man with Graves' ophthalmopathy.

On this clonotype itself: Germline and junction disagree at one end, which may indicate a read error. The V and J genes are TRBV20-1 and TRBJ2-5; TRBD2 aligns across 7 bases. CDR1 is DFQATT and CDR2 is SNEGSKA in the germline V gene (reference sequence). The CDR3 is 13 residues long. The CDR3 sequence is CSVSRAGRETRYF. CDR3 DNA sequence: TGCAGTGTCAGCCGAGCGGGACGGGAGACCCGGTACTTC.

CDR3 in DNA: TGCGCCAGCGGAGGACAGGGCGGCCAGTTCTTC. It yields the protein CASGGQGGQFF. V is TRBV5-1 and J is TRBJ2-1; 8 bases map to TRBD1. Germline V gene lookup returns CDR1 SGHRS and CDR2 YFSETQ. The ends lost 7 bases at V and 13 bases at J; junction bases unmatched: 7. This CDR3 has 11 amino acids.

This clonotype showed up just a few times. V and J are TRBV7-2 and TRBJ1-2; possibly TRBD1 for D (5 bases). Per the germline V gene, CDR1 is SGHTA and CDR2 is FQGNSA. V gave up 1 base and J gave up 8 bases, with 11 bases separating them. The CDR3 totals 13 residues. The CDR3 is CASSLGGDFGYTF. The CDR3 DNA sequence: TGTGCCAGCAGCTTAGGAGGGGACTTCGGCTACACCTTC.

The sample holds a few counts of this clonotype. The chain joins TRBV6-1 to TRBJ1-5; D not resolved. Germline CDR1 and CDR2: MNHNS and SASEGT. CDR3 length: 16 residues. The V end lost 6 bases, the J end lost 3 bases, and 18 bases lay between the germline ends. The CDR3 nucleotides read TGTGCCAGCAGAGTGACGCATATGGACTACAATCAGCCCCAGCATTTT. It translates to CASRVTHMDYNQPQHF.

The sample holds many counts of this clonotype. The chain couples TRBV6-1 to TRBJ2-5, with D possibly TRBD2 on 7 matching bases. This CDR3 has 13 residues. Germline V CDR1 and CDR2: MNHNS, SASEGT. Between the trimmed V and J ends, which lost 1 base and 11 bases, there was a span of 14 bases. CDR3 protein: CASSEERDIGQYF. The CDR3 DNA reads TGTGCCAGCAGTGAAGAGCGGGACATCGGACAGTACTTC.

This chain uses TRBV7-2 with TRBJ2-3; 10 positions agree with TRBD1. The J segment lost 5 bases and the V segment lost 4 bases, leaving 9 bases of the junction unmatched. Germline V gene sequence: CDR1 SGHTA, CDR2 FQGNSA. The CDR3 consists of 16 residues. The CDR3 bases are TGTGCCAGCAGCTCCCGGGACAGGGGCCTCAGAGATACGCAGTATTTT. It specifies CASSSRDRGLRDTQYF.

This clonotype has ten or more counts. J is TRBJ2-7 and V is TRBV5-1, with 8 bases matching TRBD1. The CDR3 totals 15 residues. Germline V gene data show CDR1 as SGHRS and CDR2 as YFSETQ. V lost 1 base to trimming and J lost 3 bases; unmatched junction nucleotides: 6. The CDR3 DNA follows: TGCGCCAGCAGCTTGTCTACAGGGGGACTCTACGAGCAGTACTTC. Translation gives CASSLSTGGLYEQYF.

This clonotype turned up a few times. The chain is built from TRBV3-1 and TRBJ2-3; 7 bases align to TRBD2. The germline gives CDR1 LGHDT, CDR2 YNNKEL (reference sequence). The J segment lost 3 bases and the V segment lost 4 bases, leaving 13 bases of the junction unmatched. The length of the CDR3 is 17 residues. In nucleotides, the CDR3 is TGTGCCAGCAGCCGAAGAGGGTCGGGAGCGGGGACAGATACGCAGTATTTT. This sequence encodes CASSRRGSGAGTDTQYF.

The chain carries TRBV7-9 and TRBJ1-6; 8 bases agree with TRBD1. CDR1 is SEHNR and CDR2 is FQNEAQ in the germline V gene (reference sequence). V was clipped by 4 bases and J by 14 bases; unmatched bases: 7. There are 13 residues in the CDR3. The chain's CDR3 is CASSSYRGRSLHF. CDR3 DNA sequence: TGTGCCAGCAGCTCATACAGGGGGAGGTCCCTCCACTTT.

The chain employs TRBV6-5 and TRBJ1-2, with D possibly TRBD1 on 5 matching bases. The CDR3 runs 15 residues. Germline-derived CDR1 and CDR2 are MNHEY and SVGAGI. Trimming stripped 0 bases from V and 3 bases from J, with 11 bases between. This CDR3 is CASSYSAGLDYGYTF. CDR3 coding DNA: TGTGCCAGCAGTTACTCTGCAGGGTTAGACTATGGCTACACCTTC.

The chain recombines TRBV10-3 with TRBJ2-5, with 7 bases matching TRBD2. The CDR3 is 12 amino acids. The V segment lost 10 bases and the J segment 1 base; nucleotides outside the gene matches: 3. CDR1 and CDR2 from the germline V gene are ENHRY and SYGVKD. The CDR3 sequence: CASGSSQETQYF. The CDR3 DNA sequence: TGTGCCAGCGGGAGTTCCCAAGAGACCCAGTACTTC.

This clonotype was detected ten times or more. The V call is TRBV3-1, the J call TRBJ2-5, with TRBD2 matching 8 bases. The CDR3 is 17 residues long. The V gene's germline CDR1 is LGHDT and CDR2 YNNKEL (reference sequence). V shed 2 bases and J 5 bases; nucleotides not matched to a gene: 13. The CDR3 sequence: CASSQRSLAERWETQYF. CDR3 sequence (DNA): TGTGCCAGCAGCCAACGTTCACTAGCGGAGCGTTGGGAGACCCAGTACTTC.

This clonotype was picked up one time. The rearrangement joins TRBV15 to TRBJ2-1, with D maybe TRBD2 (6 bases). The CDR3 sequence is 16 residues long. Germline V CDR1 and CDR2: LNHNV, YYDKDF (reference sequence). The V gene lost 1 base and the J gene lost 0 bases, with 10 bases spanning the gap. In DNA, the CDR3 is TGTGCCACCAGCAGAGCTAGCGTCTCCTCCTACAATGAGCAGTTCTTC. Amino acid sequence: CATSRASVSSYNEQFF. Full variable domain (outside the CDR3, taken from reference TRBV15 and TRBJ2-1): DAMVIQNPRYQVTQFGKPVTLSCSQTLNHNVMYWYQQKSSQAPKLLFHYYDKDFNNEADTPDNFQSRRPNTSFCFLDIRSPGLGDTAMYLCATSRASVSSYNEQFFGPGTRLTVL.

This chain uses TRBV7-9 with TRBJ2-1; D gene unclear. Deletions cut 0 bases from V and 6 bases from J, with 9 bases between. This CDR3 has 14 amino acids. Germline CDR1 is SEHNR and CDR2 is FQNEAQ (reference sequence). CDR3: CASSLAKELNEQFF. The CDR3 DNA reads as TGTGCCAGCAGCTTAGCGAAGGAGCTCAATGAGCAGTTCTTC.

This clonotype was detected ten times or more. Sequence at one end of the junction differs from germline and may be a read error. This sequence joins TRBV27 and TRBJ2-1, with TRBD2 matching over 8 bases. There are 15 residues in the CDR3. In germline, CDR1 is MNHEY, CDR2 SMNVEV (reference sequence). CDR3 bases: TGCGCCAGCAGCCCCGGGACTAGCTCCTACAATGAGCAGTTCTTC. Its translation is CASSPGTSSYNEQFF.

In its sample, this clonotype was seen many times. The V call is TRBV30, the J call TRBJ2-3; TRBD2 matches 8 bases. CDR3 length: 16 residues. Trimming at V came to 2 bases and at J to 7 bases, leaving 14 bases not matched to a gene. The V gene's germline CDR1 is GTSNPN and CDR2 SVGIG (reference sequence). The CDR3 region has the DNA TGTGCCTGGAGTTTCCCGCGTAGCGGGGCCCCGAATACGCAGTATTTT. This sequence encodes CAWSFPRSGAPNTQYF.

A few counts support this clonotype. The chain links TRBV5-1 to TRBJ2-3; D gene uncertain. The CDR3 totals 14 residues. Per the germline V gene, CDR1 is SGHRS and CDR2 is YFSETQ. With 8 bases removed from V and 0 bases from J, the gap between germline ends came to 13 bases. The CDR3 spells CASRRTYSTDTQYF. DNA for the CDR3: TGCGCCAGTAGAAGGACGTACAGCACAGATACGCAGTATTTT.

This clonotype was observed a handful of times. The CDR3 DNA reads as TGTGCCAGCAGTTTGGACAGGGATCAGGATCAGCCCCAGCATTTT. Its protein product is CASSLDRDQDQPQHF. V usage is TRBV28 and J usage is TRBJ1-5, with 8 bases fitting TRBD1. The germline V gene encodes CDR1 MDHEN and CDR2 SYDVKM. The V segment lost 3 bases and the J segment 5 bases; nucleotides outside the gene matches: 6. The CDR3 runs to 15 residues.

This clonotype came up a few times. This rearrangement joins TRBV5-4 to TRBJ1-1, with D uncertain. V was trimmed by 6 bases and J by 1 base, leaving 13 bases between them. CDR3 length: 14 residues. Per germline, CDR1 SGHNT and CDR2 YYREEE (reference sequence). CDR3 coding DNA: TGTGCCAGCACCCCTGACCGCGGGAACACTGAAGCTTTCTTT. Translating it yields CASTPDRGNTEAFF.